This T cell receptor beta chain originates from a study of T cells in Graves' hyperthyroidism and ophthalmopathy. Study at large: Sampling of peripheral blood happened at initial diagnosis, prior to any treatment. Study findings and constraints: Most thyroid clonotypes with frequency above 0.001 were detected in blood.

Uncontrolled infection, other autoimmune disease, pregnancy or lactation disqualified patients from enrolment. From RNA transcripts, TCR beta CDR3 regions were amplified. First-round RT-PCR targeting the TCR CDR3 was performed with the HTBI primer set. MiXCR, run by TCRdb on the multiplex PCR reads, gives a single entry per CDR3 protein. The top ten clones hold almost 6% of a sample with some 600,000 distinct CDR3 sequences, approximately 13% of them seen once. A few counts support this clonotype. Its antigen is undetermined. Germline V gene data show CDR1 as LNHDA and CDR2 as SQIVND (reference sequence). Trimming removed 5 bases at V and 10 bases at J, with 17 bases between. The length of the CDR3 is 13 residues.

The chain couples TRBV19 to TRBJ1-1, with D possibly matching TRBD1 (6 bases). This clonotype was obtained from a woman between 25 and 40 years old with Graves' hyperthyroidism that later progressed to Graves' ophthalmopathy. Sample: blood. CDR3 protein: CASSGPGTRRAFF. The CDR3 DNA reads TGTGCCAGTAGTGGACCCGGGACACGACGAGCTTTCTTT.